This T cell receptor (beta chain) was captured by sequencing in a study of neurological immune-mediated disorders. Broader study findings: Multiple sclerosis patients had less TCR clonal expansion than even healthy controls, unlike HTLV-1-associated myelopathy. Across subjects, no CDR3 amino acid sequence appeared in expanded clones of more than one subject, a finding that suggested private repertoires in all groups.

This clonotype was counted ten times or more. The target antigen is unknown. One entry per CDR3 protein, called by TCRdb with MiXCR from the 5' RACE reads. This repertoire shows tens of thousands of distinct CDR3 sequences, 15% to 20% found once; its top ten account for roughly 14%. Germline V CDR1 and CDR2: SGHTA, FQGNSA. The V and J ends lost 4 bases and 1 base respectively, with 16 bases between them. This CDR3 is built from 16 residues. The chain joins TRBV7-2 to TRBJ1-1; possibly TRBD1 for D (6 bases). This clonotype was sampled from a woman in her thirties or forties in good health. The source material was PBMCs. The CDR3 here is CASSWGPRAGNTEAFF. For the CDR3, the DNA is TGTGCCAGCAGCTGGGGGCCCAGGGCGGGGAACACTGAAGCTTTCTTT.